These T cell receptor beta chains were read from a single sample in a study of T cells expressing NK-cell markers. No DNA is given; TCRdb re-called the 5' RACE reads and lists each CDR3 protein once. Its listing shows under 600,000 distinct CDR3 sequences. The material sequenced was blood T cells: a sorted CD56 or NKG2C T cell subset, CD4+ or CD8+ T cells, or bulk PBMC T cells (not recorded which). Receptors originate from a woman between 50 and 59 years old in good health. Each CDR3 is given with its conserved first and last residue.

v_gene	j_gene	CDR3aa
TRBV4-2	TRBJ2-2	CASSHPEGTSHGELFF
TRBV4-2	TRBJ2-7	CASSPEVGSSYEQYF
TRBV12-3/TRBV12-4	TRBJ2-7	CASSLGRGSAGEQYF
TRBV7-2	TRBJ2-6	CASSLFVSGANVLTF
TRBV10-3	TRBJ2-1	CATHGATSGVEQFF
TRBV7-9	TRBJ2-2	CATSRPLTGELFF
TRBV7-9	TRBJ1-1	CASSLYAKVDTEAFF
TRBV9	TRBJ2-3	CASSASGPPADTQYF
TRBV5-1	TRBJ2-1	CASSFKAGEQFF
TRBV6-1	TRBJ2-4	CASSERKIGGVAKNIQYF
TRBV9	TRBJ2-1	CASSVGAGEVLDEQFF
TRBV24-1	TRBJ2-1	CAASGIAGSYNEQFF
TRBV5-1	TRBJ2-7	CASSFSANYEQYF
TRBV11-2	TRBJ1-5	CASSPGRTGGNQPQHF
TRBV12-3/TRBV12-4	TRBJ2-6	CASSPHRGGLSGANVLTF
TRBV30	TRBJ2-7	CAWSVNLGYEQYF
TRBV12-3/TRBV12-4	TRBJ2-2	CASSVSGSVTGELFF
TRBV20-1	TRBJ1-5	CSARDIVGFNQPQHF
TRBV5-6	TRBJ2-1	CASMVGYNEQFF
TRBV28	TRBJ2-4	CASSLRQEQYF
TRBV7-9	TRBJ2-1	CASSHLPRSYNEQFF
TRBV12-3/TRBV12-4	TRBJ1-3	CASRTGVGNTIYF
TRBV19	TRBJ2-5	CASSAGGLSRETQYF